This TCR beta chain originates from a study of CD8 T cells in ankylosing spondylitis. Study-wide points: Ankylosing spondylitis blood seemed to carry a telltale TCR beta motif made of eight highly homologous variants.

This clonotype has a count of ten or more. The antigen is not known. Losses at the gene ends were 1 base for V and 2 bases for J; bases not matched to a gene: 5. CDR1 is SGHTA and CDR2 is FQGNSA in the germline V gene. There are 15 residues in the CDR3. TCRdb analysed the 5' RACE reads with MiXCR anew, one entry per CDR3 protein. Of about 510,000 distinct CDR3 sequences in the sample, 5.3% were seen once. Sequences were obtained from blood, either unsorted or a sorted T cell fraction (not recorded which). This TCR derives from a male donor with ankylosing spondylitis. This chain connects TRBV7-2 to TRBJ2-7; 7 bases align to TRBD1. The CDR3 DNA reads as TGTGCCAGCAGCTTAGGACACAGGGGTCCCTACGAGCAGTACTTC. Translated: CASSLGHRGPYEQYF.